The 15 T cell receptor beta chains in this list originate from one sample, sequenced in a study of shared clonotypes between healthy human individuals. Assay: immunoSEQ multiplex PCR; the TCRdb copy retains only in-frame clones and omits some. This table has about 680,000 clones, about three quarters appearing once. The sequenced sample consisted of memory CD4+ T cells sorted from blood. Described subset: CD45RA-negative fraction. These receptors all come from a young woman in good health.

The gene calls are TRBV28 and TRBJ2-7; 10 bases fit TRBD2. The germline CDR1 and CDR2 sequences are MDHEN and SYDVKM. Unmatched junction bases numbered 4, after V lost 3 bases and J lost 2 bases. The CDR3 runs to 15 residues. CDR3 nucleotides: TGTGCCAGCAGTTTCATACTAGCGGGGACCTACGAGCAGTACTTC. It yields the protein CASSFILAGTYEQYF.

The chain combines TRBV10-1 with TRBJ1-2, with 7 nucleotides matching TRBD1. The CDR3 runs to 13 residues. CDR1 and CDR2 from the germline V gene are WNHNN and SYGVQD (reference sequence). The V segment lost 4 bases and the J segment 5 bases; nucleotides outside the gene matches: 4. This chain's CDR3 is CASSVQGDYGYTF. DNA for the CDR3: TGCGCCAGCAGTGTTCAGGGGGATTATGGCTACACCTTC.

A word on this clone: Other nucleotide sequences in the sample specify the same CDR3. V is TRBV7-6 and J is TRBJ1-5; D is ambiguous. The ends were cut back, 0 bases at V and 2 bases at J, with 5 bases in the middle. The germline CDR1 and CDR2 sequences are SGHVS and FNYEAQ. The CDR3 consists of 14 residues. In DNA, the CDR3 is TGTGCCAGCAGCTTAGCGGGCGGCAATCAGCCCCAGCATTTT. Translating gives CASSLAGGNQPQHF.

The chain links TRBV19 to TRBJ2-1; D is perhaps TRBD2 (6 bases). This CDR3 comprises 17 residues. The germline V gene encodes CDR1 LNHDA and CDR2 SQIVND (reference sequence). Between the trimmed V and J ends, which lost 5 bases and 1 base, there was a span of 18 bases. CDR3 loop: CASSPSGGTESYNEQFF. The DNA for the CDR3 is TGTGCCAGTAGTCCCAGTGGGGGGACGGAGTCCTACAATGAGCAGTTCTTC. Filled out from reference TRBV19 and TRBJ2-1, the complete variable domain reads DGGITQSPKYLFRKEGQNVTLSCEQNLNHDAMYWYRQDPGQGLRLIYYSQIVNDFQKGDIAEGYSVSREKKESFPLTVTSAQKNPTAFYLCASSPSGGTESYNEQFFGPGTRLTVL.

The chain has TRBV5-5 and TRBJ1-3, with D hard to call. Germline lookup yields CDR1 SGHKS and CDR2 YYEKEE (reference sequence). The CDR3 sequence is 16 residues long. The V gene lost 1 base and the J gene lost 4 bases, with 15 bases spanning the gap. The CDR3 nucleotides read TGTGCCAGCAGCTTGAGCGGCCTTAGGGCGGGAAACACCATATATTTT. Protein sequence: CASSLSGLRAGNTIYF.

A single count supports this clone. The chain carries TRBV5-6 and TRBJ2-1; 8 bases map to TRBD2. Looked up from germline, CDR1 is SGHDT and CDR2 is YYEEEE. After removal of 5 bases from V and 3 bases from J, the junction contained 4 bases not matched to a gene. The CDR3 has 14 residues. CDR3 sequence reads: CASRKSGSYNEQFF. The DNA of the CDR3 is TGTGCCAGCAGGAAAAGCGGGAGCTACAATGAGCAGTTCTTC. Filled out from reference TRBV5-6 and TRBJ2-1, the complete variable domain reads DAGVTQSPTHLIKTRGQQVTLRCSPKSGHDTVSWYQQALGQGPQFIFQYYEEEERQRGNFPDRFSGHQFPNYSSELNVNALLLGDSALYLCASRKSGSYNEQFFGPGTRLTVL.

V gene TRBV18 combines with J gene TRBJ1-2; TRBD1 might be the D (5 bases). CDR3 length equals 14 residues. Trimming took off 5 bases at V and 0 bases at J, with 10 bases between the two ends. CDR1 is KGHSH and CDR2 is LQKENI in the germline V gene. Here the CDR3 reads CASSGDQSNYGYTF. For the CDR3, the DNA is TGTGCCAGCTCAGGGGACCAATCTAACTATGGCTACACCTTC.

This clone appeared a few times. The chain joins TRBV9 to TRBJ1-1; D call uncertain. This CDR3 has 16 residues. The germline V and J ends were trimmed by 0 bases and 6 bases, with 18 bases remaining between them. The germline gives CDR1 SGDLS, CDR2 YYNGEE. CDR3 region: CASSVAGRADDAEAFF. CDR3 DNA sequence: TGTGCCAGCAGCGTAGCGGGTAGGGCGGACGACGCTGAAGCTTTCTTT.

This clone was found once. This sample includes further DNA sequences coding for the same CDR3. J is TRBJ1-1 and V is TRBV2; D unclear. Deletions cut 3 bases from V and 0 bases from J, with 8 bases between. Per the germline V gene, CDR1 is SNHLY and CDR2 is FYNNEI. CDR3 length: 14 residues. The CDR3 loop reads CASSEASLNTEAFF. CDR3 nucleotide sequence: TGTGCCAGCAGTGAGGCGAGTCTGAACACTGAAGCTTTCTTT.

DNA of the CDR3: TGCAGCGTTGGGGAGGACAGGTCAAACACTGAAGCTTTCTTT. Protein product: CSVGEDRSNTEAFF. The V and J genes are TRBV29-1 and TRBJ1-1, with 7 nucleotides matching TRBD1. CDR3 length equals 14 residues. CDR1 and CDR2 (germline): SQVTM, ANQGSEA. V trimming: 4 bases; J trimming: 2 bases; junction bases outside the gene matches: 7. The full variable domain, in which reference TRBV29-1 and TRBJ1-1 provide the parts outside the CDR3, is SAVISQKPSRDICQRGTSLTIQCQVDSQVTMMFWYRQQPGQSLTLIATANQGSEATYESGFVIDKFPISRPNLTFSTLTVSNMSPEDSSIYLCSVGEDRSNTEAFFGQGTRLTVV.

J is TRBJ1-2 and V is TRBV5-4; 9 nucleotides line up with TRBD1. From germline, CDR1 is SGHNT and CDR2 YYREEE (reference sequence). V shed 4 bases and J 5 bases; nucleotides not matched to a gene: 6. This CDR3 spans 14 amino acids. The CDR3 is CASSIPGTGYGYTF. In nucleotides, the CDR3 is TGTGCCAGCAGCATTCCCGGGACAGGGTATGGCTACACCTTC.

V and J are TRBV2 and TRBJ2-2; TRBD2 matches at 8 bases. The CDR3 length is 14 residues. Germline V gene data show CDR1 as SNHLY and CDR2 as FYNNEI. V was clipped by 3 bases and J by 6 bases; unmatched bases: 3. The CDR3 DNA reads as TGTGCCAGCAGTGACCAGCGGGAGTCCGGGGAGCTGTTTTTT. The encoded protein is CASSDQRESGELFF.

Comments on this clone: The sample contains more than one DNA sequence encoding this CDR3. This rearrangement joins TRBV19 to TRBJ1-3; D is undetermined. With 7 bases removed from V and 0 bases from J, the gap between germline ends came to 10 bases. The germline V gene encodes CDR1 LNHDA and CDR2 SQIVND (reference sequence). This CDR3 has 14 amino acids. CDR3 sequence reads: CASTEYVSGNTIYF. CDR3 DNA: TGTGCCAGTACTGAATACGTCTCTGGAAACACCATATATTTT.

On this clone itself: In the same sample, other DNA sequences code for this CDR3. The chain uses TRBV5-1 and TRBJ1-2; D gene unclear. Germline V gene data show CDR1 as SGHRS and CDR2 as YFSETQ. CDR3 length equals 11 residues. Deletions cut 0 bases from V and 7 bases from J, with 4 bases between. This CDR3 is CASSLDGGYTF. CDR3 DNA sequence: TGCGCCAGCAGCTTGGACGGTGGCTACACCTTC. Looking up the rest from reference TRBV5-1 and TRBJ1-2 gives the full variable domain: KAGVTQTPRYLIKTRGQQVTLSCSPISGHRSVSWYQQTPGQGLQFLFEYFSETQRNKGNFPGRFSGRQFSNSRSEMNVSTLELGDSALYLCASSLDGGYTFGSGTRLTVV.

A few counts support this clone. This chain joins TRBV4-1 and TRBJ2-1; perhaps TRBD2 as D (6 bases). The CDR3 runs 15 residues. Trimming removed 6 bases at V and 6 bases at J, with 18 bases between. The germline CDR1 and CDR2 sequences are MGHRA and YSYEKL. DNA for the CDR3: TGCGCCAGCAGTCTCCGGACCCGGGAGAGCAATGAGCAGTTCTTC. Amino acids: CASSLRTRESNEQFF.